A selection of T cell receptor beta chains follows, all from one sample in a study of cytomegalovirus exposure and HLA in healthy donors. The protocol was immunoSEQ multiplex PCR, while the TCRdb copy is restricted to in-frame clones and leaves out a portion. The sample lists about 120,000 clones, over 6.5% seen once, with approximately 6.4% in the top ten. The sample was PBMCs. These receptors were taken from a middle-aged woman in good health and CMV-seropositive. Both conserved end residues are part of each CDR3. The order of the fields is D gene, J gene, V gene, clone size, CDR3 protein, CDR3 DNA. A D gene is named only where the DNA matches it firmly. Clone size is not always given. Where it is, it says once, few, many or a class for expanded clones.

-,TRBJ2-7,TRBV6-5,few,CASREGGGDYEQYF,TGTGCCAGCAGGGAGGGGGGGGGAGACTACGAGCAGTACTTC
TRBD2,TRBJ2-5,TRBV5-4,few,CASSRTGGSGGRKQETQYF,TGTGCCAGCAGCCGGACGGGGGGCAGCGGGGGCCGGAAACAAGAGACCCAGTACTTC
-,TRBJ2-3,TRBV28,-,CASSLSMQEEFTDTQYF,TGTGCCAGCAGTTTATCCATGCAGGAGGAATTCACAGATACGCAGTATTTT
TRBD2,TRBJ2-1,TRBV10-3,-,CAIKSRGDNEQFF,TGTGCCATCAAATCCCGGGGGGACAATGAGCAGTTCTTC
TRBD1,TRBJ1-5,TRBV10-3,-,CAISSTGSQPQHF,TGTGCCATCAGTTCGACAGGGAGTCAGCCCCAGCATTTT
-,TRBJ1-1,TRBV7-3,-,CASSLGDSTEAFF,TGTGCCAGCAGCTTAGGAGATTCCACTGAAGCTTTCTTT
-,TRBJ2-5,TRBV5-1,-,CASSRQETQYF,TGCGCCAGCAGTCGGCAAGAGACCCAGTACTTC
TRBD1,TRBJ1-2,TRBV5-1,-,CASSLGQGHGYTF,TGCGCCAGCAGCTTGGGACAGGGTCATGGCTACACCTTC
-,TRBJ2-7,TRBV5-6,few,CASSLAGSNNPYEQYF,TGTGCCAGCAGCTTGGCAGGGTCCAATAACCCCTACGAGCAGTACTTC
-,TRBJ2-5,TRBV5-1,-,CASSLAGSGETQYF,TGCGCCAGCAGCTTGGCCGGGTCCGGGGAGACCCAGTACTTC
-,TRBJ2-5,TRBV19,-,CASRNRGGRETQYF,TGTGCCAGTAGAAACAGGGGAGGCAGAGAGACCCAGTACTTC
-,TRBJ1-2,TRBV27,few,CASSPGAAGGYTF,TGTGCCAGCAGTCCGGGAGCCGCCGGAGGCTACACCTTC
TRBD1,TRBJ1-1,TRBV7-9,-,CASSPRQGGKDTEAFF,TGTGCCAGCAGCCCCCGACAGGGAGGAAAGGACACTGAAGCTTTCTTT
TRBD1,TRBJ2-7,TRBV10-1,-,CASSESGTGSSYEQYF,TGCGCCAGCAGTGAGTCTGGGACAGGGAGCTCCTACGAGCAGTACTTC
-,TRBJ1-2,TRBV7-2,-,CASSLRPAGAGYTF,TGTGCCAGCAGCTTACGGCCGGCAGGGGCCGGCTACACCTTC
TRBD1,TRBJ2-5,TRBV2,-,CASRGTGWEETQYF,TGTGCCAGCAGAGGGACAGGGTGGGAAGAGACCCAGTACTTC
-,TRBJ2-7,TRBV7-9,-,CASSLGGPTREQYF,TGTGCCAGCAGCTTAGGAGGGCCCACTCGCGAGCAGTACTTC
-,TRBJ1-2,TRBV19,few,CASSRTGGEWNYGYTF,TGTGCCAGTAGCAGAACCGGGGGAGAGTGGAACTATGGCTACACCTTC
TRBD2,TRBJ2-5,TRBV5-1,-,CASSKRQSGGSGKTQYF,TGCGCCAGCAGCAAGCGACAGAGCGGGGGGTCCGGGAAGACCCAGTACTTC
TRBD2,TRBJ2-5,TRBV13,-,CASSSNLGTSGSKIETQYF,TGTGCCAGCAGCTCCAACCTCGGGACTAGCGGGAGCAAGATCGAGACCCAGTACTTC
-,TRBJ2-2,TRBV27,few,CASSLSGQITGELFF,TGTGCCAGCAGTTTATCTGGACAGATCACCGGGGAGCTGTTTTTT
-,TRBJ1-5,TRBV5-4,few,CASSSGPLGGRANQPQHF,TGTGCCAGCAGCTCTGGCCCCTTAGGGGGACGGGCGAATCAGCCCCAGCATTTT
TRBD1,TRBJ2-7,TRBV25-1,-,CASSEGRGRGLYEQYF,TGTGCCAGCAGTGAAGGAAGGGGCAGGGGGCTCTACGAGCAGTACTTC
-,TRBJ2-1,TRBV28,few,CASSDPKRVKFF,TGTGCCAGCAGTGACCCAAAGCGGGTTAAGTTCTTC
TRBD2,TRBJ2-1,TRBV27,-,CASSLSSGDSYNEQFF,TGTGCCAGCAGTTTATCGAGCGGGGACTCCTACAATGAGCAGTTCTTC